This T cell receptor beta chain comes out of a study of blood T cell repertoires in COVID-19. In the study overall: The United States, Italy and Spain were the sources of the acute and convalescent COVID-19 samples. PBMCs, B-cell-depleted T cells, or T cells were the source of the cDNA or gDNA that made up the material.

In the source study's methods: Quantification of nucleated cells was approximated via reference gene primer amplification. The table came from immunoSEQ multiplex PCR; TCRdb's copy has only in-frame clones and leaves some out. V, J and clone size are taken as reported in that table, and D and trimming were inferred from the DNA itself. This table holds about 230,000 clones, 84% found once. The sequence derives from a woman over 75 with active or convalescent COVID-19. The sequenced sample was peripheral blood.

CDR3 bases: TGTGCCAGCAGGCCTGGGGACAGGGGTACTTTCTTT. Its translation: CASRPGDRGTFF. The rearrangement uses TRBV12-3 or TRBV12-4 and TRBJ1-1, with 10 nucleotides matching TRBD1. Unmatched junction bases numbered 7, after V lost 6 bases and J lost 12 bases. The CDR3 has 12 residues.